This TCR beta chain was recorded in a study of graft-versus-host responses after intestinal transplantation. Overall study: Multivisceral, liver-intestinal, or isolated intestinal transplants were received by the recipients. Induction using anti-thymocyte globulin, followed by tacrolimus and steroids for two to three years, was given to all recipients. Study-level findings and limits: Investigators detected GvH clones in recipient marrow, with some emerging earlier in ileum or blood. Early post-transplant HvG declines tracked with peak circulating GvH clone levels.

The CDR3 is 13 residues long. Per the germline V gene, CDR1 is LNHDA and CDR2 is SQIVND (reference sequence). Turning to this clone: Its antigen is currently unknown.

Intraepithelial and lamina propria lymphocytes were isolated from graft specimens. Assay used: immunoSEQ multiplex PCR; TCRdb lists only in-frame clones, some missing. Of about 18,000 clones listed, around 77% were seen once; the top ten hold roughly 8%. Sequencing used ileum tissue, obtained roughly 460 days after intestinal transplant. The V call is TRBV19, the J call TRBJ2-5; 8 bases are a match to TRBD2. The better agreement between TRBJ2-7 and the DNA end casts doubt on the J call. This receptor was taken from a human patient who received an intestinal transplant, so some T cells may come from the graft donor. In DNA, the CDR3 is TGTGCCAGTAGCATCGGGGGGGAGTACGAGCAGTACTTC. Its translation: CASSIGGEYEQYF.